A selection of T cell receptor beta chains follows, all from one sample in a study of OX40 agonist ivuxolimab in advanced cancers. Assay: immunoSEQ multiplex PCR; the TCRdb copy retains only in-frame clones and omits some. The table includes tens of thousands of clones, around 84% detected once. The sample was CD4+ or CD8+ T cells sorted from blood, taken in a trial of the OX40 agonist ivuxolimab. The receptors derive from an adult with an advanced solid tumor such as melanoma, head and neck, liver or kidney cancer. Each CDR3 is given with its conserved first and last residue. A D gene is named only where the DNA matches it firmly. Clone size is given for some rows only: seen once, a few or many times, or a class if the clone is expanded.

v_call: TRBV7-2
clone_size: .
d_call: TRBD2
j_call: TRBJ2-1
cdr3_aa: CASQSGSYNSYNEQFF
cdr3_nt: TGTGCCAGCCAAAGCGGGAGCTATAACTCCTACAATGAGCAGTTCTTC

v_call: TRBV5-4
clone_size: few
d_call: .
j_call: TRBJ2-7
cdr3_aa: CASRGGAGANEQYF
cdr3_nt: TGTGCCAGCAGGGGCGGGGCAGGGGCTAACGAGCAGTACTTC

v_call: TRBV7-3
clone_size: .
d_call: .
j_call: TRBJ1-1
cdr3_aa: CASSLTPKNTEAFF
cdr3_nt: TGTGCCAGCAGCTTAACCCCGAAAAACACTGAAGCTTTCTTT

v_call: TRBV6-5
clone_size: few
d_call: .
j_call: TRBJ2-5
cdr3_aa: CASSYSSLETQYF
cdr3_nt: TGTGCCAGCAGTTACTCCTCTTTGGAGACCCAGTACTTC

v_call: TRBV7-2
clone_size: once
d_call: .
j_call: TRBJ2-7
cdr3_aa: CASSPQYYEQYF
cdr3_nt: TGTGCCAGCAGCCCACAATATTACGAGCAGTACTTC

v_call: TRBV28
clone_size: .
d_call: .
j_call: TRBJ1-4
cdr3_aa: CASSFYGREKLFF
cdr3_nt: TGTGCCAGCAGTTTCTACGGCCGGGAAAAACTGTTTTTT

v_call: TRBV5-1
clone_size: .
d_call: TRBD1
j_call: TRBJ1-4
cdr3_aa: CASSLGGGQAGEKLFF
cdr3_nt: TGCGCCAGCAGCTTGGGGGGAGGACAGGCAGGTGAAAAACTGTTTTTT

v_call: TRBV30
clone_size: .
d_call: .
j_call: TRBJ2-5
cdr3_aa: CAWSGRIGGTQYF
cdr3_nt: TGTGCCTGGAGCGGGAGAATAGGGGGGACCCAGTACTTC

v_call: TRBV5-1
clone_size: .
d_call: .
j_call: TRBJ1-5
cdr3_aa: CASSLGQAGGNQPQHF
cdr3_nt: TGCGCCAGCAGCTTGGGACAGGCCGGGGGCAATCAGCCCCAGCATTTT

v_call: TRBV5-1
clone_size: few
d_call: .
j_call: TRBJ2-2
cdr3_aa: CASSLGHRNTGELFF
cdr3_nt: TGCGCCAGCAGCTTGGGTCATCGGAACACCGGGGAGCTGTTTTTT

v_call: TRBV2
clone_size: few
d_call: TRBD2
j_call: TRBJ2-1
cdr3_aa: CASALAGANNEQFF
cdr3_nt: TGTGCCAGCGCACTAGCGGGCGCAAACAATGAGCAGTTCTTC

v_call: TRBV11-3
clone_size: .
d_call: .
j_call: TRBJ2-1
cdr3_aa: CASSFSGGVHNEQFF
cdr3_nt: TGTGCCAGCAGCTTCTCGGGCGGAGTCCACAATGAGCAGTTCTTC

v_call: TRBV18
clone_size: .
d_call: TRBD1
j_call: TRBJ2-7
cdr3_aa: CASSPSRQGSEQYF
cdr3_nt: TGTGCCAGCTCACCATCCAGACAGGGGAGCGAGCAGTACTTC

v_call: TRBV6-6
clone_size: .
d_call: .
j_call: TRBJ1-2
cdr3_aa: CASSFLTPNYGYTF
cdr3_nt: TGTGCCAGCAGTTTCCTGACACCCAACTATGGCTACACCTTC

v_call: TRBV11-2
clone_size: few
d_call: .
j_call: TRBJ1-5
cdr3_aa: CASSFADSNQPQHF
cdr3_nt: TGTGCCAGCAGCTTTGCAGATAGCAATCAGCCCCAGCATTTT

v_call: TRBV28
clone_size: .
d_call: .
j_call: TRBJ2-1
cdr3_aa: CASNQLTAGNVEQFF
cdr3_nt: TGTGCCAGCAATCAACTCACCGCAGGGAATGTTGAGCAGTTCTTC

v_call: TRBV28
clone_size: .
d_call: .
j_call: TRBJ2-7
cdr3_aa: CASGRESYEQYF
cdr3_nt: TGTGCCAGCGGGCGGGAATCCTACGAGCAGTACTTC

v_call: TRBV5-1
clone_size: .
d_call: TRBD2
j_call: TRBJ2-2
cdr3_aa: CASSTRTSGANTGELFF
cdr3_nt: TGCGCCAGCAGCACCCGGACTAGCGGAGCGAACACCGGGGAGCTGTTTTTT

v_call: TRBV19
clone_size: .
d_call: TRBD1
j_call: TRBJ2-2
cdr3_aa: CASSRQGASTGELFF
cdr3_nt: TGTGCCAGTAGTCGGCAGGGGGCGAGCACCGGGGAGCTGTTTTTT

v_call: TRBV2
clone_size: .
d_call: .
j_call: TRBJ2-5
cdr3_aa: CASTLGGAAQETQYF
cdr3_nt: TGTGCCAGCACTTTAGGGGGGGCGGCTCAAGAGACCCAGTACTTC

v_call: TRBV6-5
clone_size: medium-sized
d_call: TRBD1
j_call: TRBJ2-7
cdr3_aa: CASSRDSQGAYEQYF
cdr3_nt: TGTGCCAGCAGTCGGGACAGCCAAGGGGCCTACGAGCAGTACTTC

v_call: TRBV30
clone_size: .
d_call: TRBD1
j_call: TRBJ2-3
cdr3_aa: CAWSVLTGVTDTQYF
cdr3_nt: TGTGCCTGGAGTGTACTAACAGGGGTTACAGATACGCAGTATTTT

v_call: TRBV18
clone_size: medium-sized
d_call: .
j_call: TRBJ1-5
cdr3_aa: CASSDQESNQPQHF
cdr3_nt: TGTGCCAGCTCAGATCAAGAGAGCAATCAGCCCCAGCATTTT

v_call: TRBV10-2
clone_size: .
d_call: .
j_call: TRBJ2-7
cdr3_aa: CASSEPYEQYF
cdr3_nt: TGCGCCAGCAGTGAACCCTACGAGCAGTACTTC

v_call: TRBV18
clone_size: .
d_call: .
j_call: TRBJ1-4
cdr3_aa: CASSRMGLGEKLFF
cdr3_nt: TGTGCCAGCTCACGGATGGGTTTGGGTGAAAAACTGTTTTTT

v_call: TRBV5-8
clone_size: .
d_call: .
j_call: TRBJ2-5
cdr3_aa: CASSLGLIEETQYF
cdr3_nt: TGTGCCAGCAGCTTAGGGTTGATCGAAGAGACCCAGTACTTC

v_call: TRBV13
clone_size: .
d_call: .
j_call: TRBJ1-3
cdr3_aa: CASIDPDGVSGNTIYF
cdr3_nt: TGTGCCAGCATCGACCCCGACGGCGTCTCTGGAAACACCATATATTTT

v_call: TRBV11-2
clone_size: once
d_call: TRBD1
j_call: TRBJ2-3
cdr3_aa: CASSRQGIFTDTQYF
cdr3_nt: TGTGCCAGCAGCCGACAGGGTATCTTCACAGATACGCAGTATTTT

v_call: TRBV30
clone_size: few
d_call: TRBD1
j_call: TRBJ2-5
cdr3_aa: CAWRGRVGTGNQETQYF
cdr3_nt: TGTGCCTGGAGGGGTCGCGTGGGGACAGGGAATCAAGAGACCCAGTACTTC

v_call: TRBV28
clone_size: few
d_call: .
j_call: TRBJ2-7
cdr3_aa: CASNNPPVQYF
cdr3_nt: TGTGCCAGCAATAACCCCCCAGTGCAGTACTTC

v_call: TRBV6-5
clone_size: few
d_call: .
j_call: TRBJ1-5
cdr3_aa: CASSYIVGQPQHF
cdr3_nt: TGTGCCAGCAGTTACATTGTGGGTCAGCCCCAGCATTTT

v_call: TRBV2
clone_size: .
d_call: TRBD2
j_call: TRBJ2-4
cdr3_aa: CASSWTSGGTAKNIQYF
cdr3_nt: TGTGCCAGTTCCTGGACTAGCGGGGGCACCGCCAAAAACATTCAGTACTTC

v_call: TRBV7-3
clone_size: .
d_call: TRBD1
j_call: TRBJ2-1
cdr3_aa: CASSSRTGEGWQFF
cdr3_nt: TGTGCCAGCAGCTCTCGGACAGGCGAAGGTTGGCAGTTCTTC

v_call: TRBV5-6
clone_size: .
d_call: TRBD1
j_call: TRBJ2-7
cdr3_aa: CASSPPGTGLYEQYF
cdr3_nt: TGTGCCAGCAGTCCACCGGGGACAGGGCTCTACGAGCAGTACTTC

v_call: TRBV9
clone_size: few
d_call: .
j_call: TRBJ1-5
cdr3_aa: CASSVGLSANQPQHF
cdr3_nt: TGTGCCAGCAGCGTAGGATTATCAGCTAATCAGCCCCAGCATTTT

v_call: TRBV30
clone_size: once
d_call: .
j_call: TRBJ2-1
cdr3_aa: CAWRGSAPDNEQFF
cdr3_nt: TGTGCCTGGAGGGGGAGTGCCCCGGACAATGAGCAGTTCTTC

v_call: TRBV5-6
clone_size: .
d_call: .
j_call: TRBJ2-3
cdr3_aa: CASRRVGGTDTQYF
cdr3_nt: TGTGCCAGCAGGAGGGTTGGCGGCACAGATACGCAGTATTTT

v_call: TRBV10-1
clone_size: .
d_call: .
j_call: TRBJ2-4
cdr3_aa: CASGAGEAKNIQYF
cdr3_nt: TGCGCCAGCGGGGCCGGGGAAGCCAAAAACATTCAGTACTTC

v_call: TRBV2
clone_size: .
d_call: .
j_call: TRBJ2-4
cdr3_aa: CASSSGNIQYF
cdr3_nt: TGTGCCAGCAGTAGTGGCAACATTCAGTACTTC

v_call: TRBV28
clone_size: .
d_call: .
j_call: TRBJ1-1
cdr3_aa: CASSLAARGITEAFF
cdr3_nt: TGTGCCAGCAGTTTAGCGGCCAGGGGTATCACTGAAGCTTTCTTT

v_call: TRBV27
clone_size: .
d_call: .
j_call: TRBJ1-4
cdr3_aa: CASSPWGGVNEKLFF
cdr3_nt: TGTGCCAGCAGTCCGTGGGGAGGGGTTAATGAAAAACTGTTTTTT

v_call: TRBV7-2
clone_size: .
d_call: .
j_call: TRBJ1-2
cdr3_aa: CASTLQGSPYGYTF
cdr3_nt: TGTGCCAGCACCTTACAAGGATCCCCTTATGGCTACACCTTC

v_call: TRBV7-2
clone_size: .
d_call: .
j_call: TRBJ1-5
cdr3_aa: CASSLVGFSNQPQHF
cdr3_nt: TGTGCCAGCAGCTTAGTGGGCTTTAGCAATCAGCCCCAGCATTTT

v_call: TRBV11-2
clone_size: few
d_call: TRBD1
j_call: TRBJ1-6
cdr3_aa: CASSFAGQQNSPLHF
cdr3_nt: TGTGCCAGCAGCTTCGCGGGACAGCAGAATTCACCCCTCCACTTT

v_call: TRBV5-8
clone_size: .
d_call: TRBD1
j_call: TRBJ1-4
cdr3_aa: CASSPWDRGREKLFF
cdr3_nt: TGTGCCAGCAGCCCCTGGGACAGGGGGCGTGAAAAACTGTTTTTT

v_call: TRBV10-1
clone_size: .
d_call: .
j_call: TRBJ2-2
cdr3_aa: CASSEPQGGGELFF
cdr3_nt: TGCGCCAGCAGTGAGCCCCAGGGTGGCGGGGAGCTGTTTTTT

v_call: TRBV14
clone_size: .
d_call: .
j_call: TRBJ1-2
cdr3_aa: CASSLRDSRGYTF
cdr3_nt: TGTGCCAGCAGCCTAAGGGATAGTCGGGGCTACACCTTC

v_call: TRBV28
clone_size: .
d_call: TRBD1
j_call: TRBJ2-7
cdr3_aa: CASSLGDRDHYEQYF
cdr3_nt: TGTGCCAGCAGTTTGGGGGACAGGGACCACTACGAGCAGTACTTC

v_call: TRBV15
clone_size: .
d_call: .
j_call: TRBJ2-7
cdr3_aa: CATRNGDEQYF
cdr3_nt: TGTGCCACCAGAAACGGGGACGAGCAGTACTTC

v_call: TRBV6-1
clone_size: .
d_call: .
j_call: TRBJ1-5
cdr3_aa: CASSSKWDSNQPQHF
cdr3_nt: TGTGCCAGCAGTTCTAAGTGGGACAGCAATCAGCCCCAGCATTTT

v_call: TRBV4-1
clone_size: .
d_call: TRBD1
j_call: TRBJ2-4
cdr3_aa: CASSPDRAGPKNIQYF
cdr3_nt: TGCGCCAGCAGCCCGGACAGGGCTGGCCCCAAAAACATTCAGTACTTC

v_call: TRBV9
clone_size: .
d_call: .
j_call: TRBJ1-4
cdr3_aa: CASSETGINEKLFF
cdr3_nt: TGTGCCAGCAGCGAAACCGGCATTAATGAAAAACTGTTTTTT

v_call: TRBV29-1
clone_size: .
d_call: TRBD1
j_call: TRBJ1-1
cdr3_aa: CSVEGQGNTEAFF
cdr3_nt: TGCAGCGTTGAGGGACAGGGGAACACTGAAGCTTTCTTT

v_call: TRBV4-1
clone_size: once
d_call: .
j_call: TRBJ1-1
cdr3_aa: CASSLSGQEAFF
cdr3_nt: TGCGCCAGCAGCCTCTCTGGGCAGGAAGCTTTCTTT

v_call: TRBV7-9
clone_size: .
d_call: .
j_call: TRBJ2-7
cdr3_aa: CASSLDQREQYF
cdr3_nt: TGTGCCAGCAGCTTAGATCAGAGAGAGCAGTACTTC

v_call: TRBV7-9
clone_size: .
d_call: .
j_call: TRBJ2-5
cdr3_aa: CASSLTGGRRETQYF
cdr3_nt: TGTGCCAGCAGCTTAACGGGGGGCAGGAGAGAGACCCAGTACTTC

v_call: TRBV7-2
clone_size: once
d_call: .
j_call: TRBJ2-7
cdr3_aa: CASSLASGGYEQYF
cdr3_nt: TGTGCCAGCAGCTTAGCGTCAGGGGGGTACGAGCAGTACTTC

v_call: TRBV9
clone_size: .
d_call: .
j_call: TRBJ1-2
cdr3_aa: CASSPGTWAEGYTF
cdr3_nt: TGTGCCAGCAGCCCAGGGACGTGGGCTGAAGGCTACACCTTC